This T cell receptor beta chain was recovered during a study of shared clonotypes between healthy human individuals. Study-level findings and limits: Sequencing depth was a factor that was expected to affect clonotype sharing among donors. Unshared clonotypes carried lower generation probabilities than those common to all four donors. Relative to memory subsets, naive subsets generally showed larger estimated richness.

Of note for this clone: What it binds is unknown.

Naive CD8 cells lacked CD45RO and underwent positive selection for CCR7, leaving out terminally differentiated effector memory CD45RA+ cells. Sequencing used immunoSEQ multiplex PCR; TCRdb keeps in-frame clones, though not all of them. The sample records over 750,000 clones, about 96% being singletons. V lost 1 base, J lost 2 bases, and 7 bases stayed unmatched. The CDR3 length is 18 residues. Germline CDR1 is WNHNN and CDR2 is SYGVQD (reference sequence). This sequence originates from a man aged 30-40 years in good health. J is TRBJ2-7 and V is TRBV10-1, with 14 nucleotides matching TRBD2. Sequencing was performed on naive CD8+ T cells sorted from blood. The CDR3: CASSEYRTSGRSAYEQYF. CDR3 DNA: TGCGCCAGCAGTGAGTACAGGACTAGCGGGAGGAGCGCCTACGAGCAGTACTTC.